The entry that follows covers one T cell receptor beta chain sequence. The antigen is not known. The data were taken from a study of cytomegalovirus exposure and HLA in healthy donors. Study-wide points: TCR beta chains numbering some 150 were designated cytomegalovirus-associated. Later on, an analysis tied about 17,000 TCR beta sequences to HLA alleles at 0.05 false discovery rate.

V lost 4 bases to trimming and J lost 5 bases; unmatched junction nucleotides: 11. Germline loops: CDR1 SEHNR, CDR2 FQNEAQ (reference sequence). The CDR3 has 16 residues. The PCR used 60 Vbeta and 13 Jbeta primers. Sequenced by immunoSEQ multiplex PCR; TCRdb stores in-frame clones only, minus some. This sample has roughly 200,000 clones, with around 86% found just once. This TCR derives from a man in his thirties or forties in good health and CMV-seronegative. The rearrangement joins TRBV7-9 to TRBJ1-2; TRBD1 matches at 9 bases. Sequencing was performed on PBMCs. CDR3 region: CASSYILGQGNYGYTF. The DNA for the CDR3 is TGTGCCAGCAGCTATATCCTGGGACAGGGAAATTATGGCTACACCTTC.